A few counts support the clone carrying this T cell receptor beta chain. A sample-barcoded 5' primer and a J-beta primer mix were used in a second PCR of about 6 to 12 cycles. TCRdb independently ran MiXCR on the 5' RACE reads; one entry per CDR3 protein. Of about 290,000 distinct CDR3 sequences listed, less than 30% are singletons. The record originates from a study of blood T cells in healthy people across ages. Across the study: With template switching, about one barcoded beta molecule was captured per two T cells.

Germline CDR1 reads SGHRS; CDR2 reads YFSETQ. The CDR3 runs to 14 residues. V dropped 0 bases and J dropped 6 bases, with 9 bases sitting between them. This sequence joins TRBV5-1 and TRBJ1-4, with a weak D call TRBD1 (5 bases). Material for sequencing was blood. The TCR originated in a woman aged 70-85 years in good health. The CDR3 reads CASSLERGDEKLFF. In nucleotides, the CDR3 is TGCGCCAGCAGCTTGGAAAGGGGCGATGAAAAACTGTTTTTT. Looking up the rest from reference TRBV5-1 and TRBJ1-4 gives the full variable domain: KAGVTQTPRYLIKTRGQQVTLSCSPISGHRSVSWYQQTPGQGLQFLFEYFSETQRNKGNFPGRFSGRQFSNSRSEMNVSTLELGDSALYLCASSLERGDEKLFFGSGTQLSVL.